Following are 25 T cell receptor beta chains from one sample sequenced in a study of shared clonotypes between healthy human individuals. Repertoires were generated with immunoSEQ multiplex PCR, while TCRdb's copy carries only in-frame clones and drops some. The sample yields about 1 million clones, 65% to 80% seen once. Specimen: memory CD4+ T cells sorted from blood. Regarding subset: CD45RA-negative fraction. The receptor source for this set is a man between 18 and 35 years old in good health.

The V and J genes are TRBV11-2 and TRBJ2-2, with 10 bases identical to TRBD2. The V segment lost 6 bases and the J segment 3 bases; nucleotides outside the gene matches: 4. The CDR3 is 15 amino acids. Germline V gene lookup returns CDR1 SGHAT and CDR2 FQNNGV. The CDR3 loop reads CASRPTSGDTGELFF. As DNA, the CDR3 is TGTGCCAGCAGACCAACTAGCGGGGACACCGGGGAGCTGTTTTTT. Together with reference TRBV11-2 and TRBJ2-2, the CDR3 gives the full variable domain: EAGVAQSPRYKIIEKRQSVAFWCNPISGHATLYWYQQILGQGPKLLIQFQNNGVVDDSQLPKDRFSAERLKGVDSTLKIQPAKLEDSAVYLCASRPTSGDTGELFFGEGSRLTVL.

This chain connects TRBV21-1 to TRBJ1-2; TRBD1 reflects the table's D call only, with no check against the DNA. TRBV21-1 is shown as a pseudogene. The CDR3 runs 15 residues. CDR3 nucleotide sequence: TGTGCCAGCAGCAGGGCTAGACAGGGTAACTATGGCTACACCTTC. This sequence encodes CASSRARQGNYGYTF.

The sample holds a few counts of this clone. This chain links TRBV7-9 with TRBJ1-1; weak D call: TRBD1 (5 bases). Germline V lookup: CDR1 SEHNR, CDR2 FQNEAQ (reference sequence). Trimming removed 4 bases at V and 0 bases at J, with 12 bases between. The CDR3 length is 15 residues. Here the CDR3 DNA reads TGTGCCAGCAGCTCCGTGGACATATTGAACACTGAAGCTTTCTTT. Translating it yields CASSSVDILNTEAFF.

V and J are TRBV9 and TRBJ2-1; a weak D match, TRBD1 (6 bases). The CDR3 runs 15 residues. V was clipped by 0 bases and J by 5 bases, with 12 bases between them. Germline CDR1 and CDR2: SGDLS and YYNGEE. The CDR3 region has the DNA TGTGCCAGCAGCGTAGTAGGGACACCCAACAATGAGCAGTTCTTC. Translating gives CASSVVGTPNNEQFF.

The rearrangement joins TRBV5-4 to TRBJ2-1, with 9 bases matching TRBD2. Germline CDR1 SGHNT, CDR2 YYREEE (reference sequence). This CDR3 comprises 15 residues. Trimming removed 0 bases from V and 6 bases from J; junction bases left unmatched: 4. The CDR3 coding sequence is TGTGCCAGCAGCTTGGATAGCGGGGGATTCAATGAGCAGTTCTTC. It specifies CASSLDSGGFNEQFF.

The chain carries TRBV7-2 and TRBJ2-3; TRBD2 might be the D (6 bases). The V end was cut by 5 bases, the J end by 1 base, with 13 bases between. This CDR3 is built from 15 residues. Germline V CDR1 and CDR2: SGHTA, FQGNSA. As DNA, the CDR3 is TGTGCCAGCAGCGATCGGGGACTGGGCACAGATACGCAGTATTTT. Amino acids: CASSDRGLGTDTQYF.

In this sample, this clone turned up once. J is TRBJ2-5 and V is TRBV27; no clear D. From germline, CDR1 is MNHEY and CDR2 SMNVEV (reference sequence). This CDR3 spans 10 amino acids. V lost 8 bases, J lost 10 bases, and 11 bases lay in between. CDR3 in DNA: TGTGCCAGCGGGATAGGCGACCAGTACTTC. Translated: CASGIGDQYF.

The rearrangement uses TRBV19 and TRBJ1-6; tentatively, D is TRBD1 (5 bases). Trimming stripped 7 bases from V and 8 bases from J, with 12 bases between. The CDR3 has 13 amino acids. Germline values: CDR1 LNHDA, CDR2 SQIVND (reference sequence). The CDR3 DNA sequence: TGTGCCAGTAATTATGCGGGGGATTCACCCCTCCACTTT. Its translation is CASNYAGDSPLHF.

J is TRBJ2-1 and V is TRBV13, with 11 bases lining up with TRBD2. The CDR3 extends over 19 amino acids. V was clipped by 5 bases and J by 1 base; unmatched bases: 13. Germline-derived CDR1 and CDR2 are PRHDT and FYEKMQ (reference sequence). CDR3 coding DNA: TGTGCCAGCAGCCTCCGGGACAGCACTAGCGGGGGTTCCTACAATGAGCAGTTCTTC. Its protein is CASSLRDSTSGGSYNEQFF.

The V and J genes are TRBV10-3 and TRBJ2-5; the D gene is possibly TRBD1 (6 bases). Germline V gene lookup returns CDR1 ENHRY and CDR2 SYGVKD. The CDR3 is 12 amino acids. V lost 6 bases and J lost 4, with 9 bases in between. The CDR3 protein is CAIRGAGETQYF. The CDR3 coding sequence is TGTGCCATCAGGGGGGCGGGAGAGACCCAGTACTTC.

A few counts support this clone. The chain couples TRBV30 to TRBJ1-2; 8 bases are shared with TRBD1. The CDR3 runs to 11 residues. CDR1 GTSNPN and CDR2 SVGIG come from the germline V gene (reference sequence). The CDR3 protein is CARTGNYGYTF. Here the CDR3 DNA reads TGTGCAAGGACAGGGAACTATGGCTACACCTTC.

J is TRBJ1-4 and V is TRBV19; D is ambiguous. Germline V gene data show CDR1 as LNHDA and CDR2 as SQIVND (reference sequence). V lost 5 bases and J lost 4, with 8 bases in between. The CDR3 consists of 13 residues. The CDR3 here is CASSSVLNEKLFF. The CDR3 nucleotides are TGTGCCAGTAGTTCAGTCCTTAATGAAAAACTGTTTTTT.

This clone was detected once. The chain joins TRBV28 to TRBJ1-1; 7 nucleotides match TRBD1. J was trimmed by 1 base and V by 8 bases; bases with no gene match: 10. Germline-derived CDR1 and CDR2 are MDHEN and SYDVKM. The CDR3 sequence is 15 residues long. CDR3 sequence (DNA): TGTGCCAGCCCCTCCAGGACAGGCGCGAACACTGAAGCTTTCTTT. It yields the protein CASPSRTGANTEAFF.

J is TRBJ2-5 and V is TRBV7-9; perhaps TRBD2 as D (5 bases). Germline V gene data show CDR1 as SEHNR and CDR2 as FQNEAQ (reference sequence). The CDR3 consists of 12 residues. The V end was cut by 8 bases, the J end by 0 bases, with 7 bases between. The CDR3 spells CASSTNQETQYF. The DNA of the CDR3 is TGTGCCAGCTCGACTAACCAAGAGACCCAGTACTTC.

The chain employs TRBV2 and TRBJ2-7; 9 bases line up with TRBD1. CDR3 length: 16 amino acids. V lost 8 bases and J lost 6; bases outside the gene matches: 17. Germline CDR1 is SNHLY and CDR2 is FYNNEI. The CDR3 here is CASWVGTGQMRSEQYF. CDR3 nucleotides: TGTGCCAGCTGGGTGGGGACAGGGCAGATGAGGAGCGAGCAGTACTTC.

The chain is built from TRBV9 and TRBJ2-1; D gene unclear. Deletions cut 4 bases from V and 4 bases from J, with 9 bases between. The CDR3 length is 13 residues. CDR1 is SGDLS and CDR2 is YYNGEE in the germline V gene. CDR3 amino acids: CASSSQQYNEQFF. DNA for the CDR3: TGTGCCAGCAGCTCCCAACAGTACAATGAGCAGTTCTTC.

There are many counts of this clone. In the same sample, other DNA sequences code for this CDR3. CDR3 residues: CAISETANEQYF. CDR3 sequence (DNA): TGTGCCATCAGTGAGACCGCTAATGAGCAGTACTTC. The chain employs TRBV10-3 and TRBJ2-7; no firm D call. Looked up from germline, CDR1 is ENHRY and CDR2 is SYGVKD. V shed 2 bases and J shed 7 bases, with 9 bases lying between them. The CDR3 covers 12 residues.

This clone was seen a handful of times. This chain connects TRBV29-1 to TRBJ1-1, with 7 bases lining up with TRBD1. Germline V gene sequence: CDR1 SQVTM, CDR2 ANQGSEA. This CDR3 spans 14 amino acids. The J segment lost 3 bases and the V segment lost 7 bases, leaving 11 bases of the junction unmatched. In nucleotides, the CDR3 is TGCAGCGCCGATGGGTCAGGGGGACACACTGAAGCTTTCTTT. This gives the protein CSADGSGGHTEAFF. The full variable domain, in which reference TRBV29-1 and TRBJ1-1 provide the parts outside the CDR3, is SAVISQKPSRDICQRGTSLTIQCQVDSQVTMMFWYRQQPGQSLTLIATANQGSEATYESGFVIDKFPISRPNLTFSTLTVSNMSPEDSSIYLCSADGSGGHTEAFFGQGTRLTVV.

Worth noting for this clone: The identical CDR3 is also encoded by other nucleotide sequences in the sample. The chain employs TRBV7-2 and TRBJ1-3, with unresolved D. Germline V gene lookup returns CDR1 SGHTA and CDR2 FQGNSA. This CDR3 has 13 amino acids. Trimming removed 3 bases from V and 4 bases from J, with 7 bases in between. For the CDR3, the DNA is TGTGCCAGCAGCTTGGGAGCCGGAAACACCATATATTTT. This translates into CASSLGAGNTIYF.

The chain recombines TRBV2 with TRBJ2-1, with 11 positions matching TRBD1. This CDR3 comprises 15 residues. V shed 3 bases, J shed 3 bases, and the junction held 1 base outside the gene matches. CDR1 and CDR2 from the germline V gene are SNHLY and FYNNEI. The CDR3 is CASSDGTGGYNEQFF. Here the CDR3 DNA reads TGTGCCAGCAGTGATGGGACAGGGGGCTACAATGAGCAGTTCTTC.

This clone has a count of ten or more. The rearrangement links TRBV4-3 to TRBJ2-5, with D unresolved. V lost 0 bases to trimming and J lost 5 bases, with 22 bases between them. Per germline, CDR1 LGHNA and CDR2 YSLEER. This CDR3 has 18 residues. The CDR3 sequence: CASSQDLAAGIGGETQYF. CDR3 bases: TGCGCCAGCAGCCAAGATCTGGCAGCTGGGATCGGTGGGGAGACCCAGTACTTC.

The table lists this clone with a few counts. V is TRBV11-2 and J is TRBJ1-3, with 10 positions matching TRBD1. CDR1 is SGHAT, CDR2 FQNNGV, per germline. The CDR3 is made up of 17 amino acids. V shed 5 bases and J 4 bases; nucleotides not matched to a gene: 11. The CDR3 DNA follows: TGTGCCAGCAGCCGATTCTCGACAGGGGGCCTAGGAAACACCATATATTTT. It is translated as CASSRFSTGGLGNTIYF.

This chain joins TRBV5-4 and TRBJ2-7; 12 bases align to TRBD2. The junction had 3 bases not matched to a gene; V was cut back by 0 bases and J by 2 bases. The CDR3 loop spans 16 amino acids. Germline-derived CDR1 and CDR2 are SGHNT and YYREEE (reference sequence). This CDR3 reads CASSLAASGRAYEQYF. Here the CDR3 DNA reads TGTGCCAGCAGCTTGGCGGCTAGCGGGAGGGCCTACGAGCAGTACTTC. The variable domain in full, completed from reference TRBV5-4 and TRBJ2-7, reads ETGVTQSPTHLIKTRGQQVTLRCSSQSGHNTVSWYQQALGQGPQFIFQYYREEENGRGNFPPRFSGLQFPNYSSELNVNALELDDSALYLCASSLAASGRAYEQYFGPGTRLTVT.

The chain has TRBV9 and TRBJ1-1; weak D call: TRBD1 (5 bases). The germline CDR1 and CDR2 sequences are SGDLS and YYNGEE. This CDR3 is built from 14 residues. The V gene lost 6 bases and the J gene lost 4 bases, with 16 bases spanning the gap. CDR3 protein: CASTPLGVGTEAFF. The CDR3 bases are TGTGCCAGCACTCCCCTGGGGGTCGGCACTGAAGCTTTCTTT.

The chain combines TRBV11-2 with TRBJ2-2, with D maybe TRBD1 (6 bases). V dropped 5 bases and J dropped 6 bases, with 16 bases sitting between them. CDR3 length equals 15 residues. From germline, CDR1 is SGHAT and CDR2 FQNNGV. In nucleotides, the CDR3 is TGTGCCAGCAGCGGTATTAGGGGGAAGGCCGGGGAGCTGTTTTTT. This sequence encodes CASSGIRGKAGELFF.